This T cell receptor (beta chain) comes out of a study of a mutant IDH1 vaccine in newly diagnosed glioma. On the study more broadly: The first vaccination came 4-6 weeks after radiotherapy alone, or with temozolomide cycles.

Measured with immunoSEQ multiplex PCR; TCRdb has only the in-frame clones, and not every one. The profile shows approximately 56,000 clones, 65% of them singletons. Time point defined: week 47, end of study. In the vaccine, a single dose held 300 ug of the mutant IDH1 20-mer peptide, along with topical imiquimod. Patients underwent eight vaccinations, which took place in weeks 1, 3, 5, 7, 11, 15, 19 and 23. Study results and limitations: It was 93.3% of patients that developed vaccine-induced immune responses.

The table lists this clone with a few counts. Its target is not known. The CDR3 consists of 15 residues. From germline, CDR1 is SQVTM and CDR2 ANQGSEA. V shed 3 bases and J shed 2 bases, with 16 bases lying between them. The receptor comes from a man aged 35 to 55 with glioma. Some clones in this sample may be carry-over from other donors' samples. The rearrangement joins TRBV29-1 to TRBJ2-5; D may match TRBD1 or TRBD2 (5 bases each). This sample comprised peripheral blood mononuclear cells (PBMCs), obtained from a glioma patient whose treatment included an IDH1 peptide vaccine. CDR3 in amino acids: CSVDWMGRRQETQYF. The DNA for the CDR3 is TGCAGCGTTGATTGGATGGGACGCCGACAAGAGACCCAGTACTTC.